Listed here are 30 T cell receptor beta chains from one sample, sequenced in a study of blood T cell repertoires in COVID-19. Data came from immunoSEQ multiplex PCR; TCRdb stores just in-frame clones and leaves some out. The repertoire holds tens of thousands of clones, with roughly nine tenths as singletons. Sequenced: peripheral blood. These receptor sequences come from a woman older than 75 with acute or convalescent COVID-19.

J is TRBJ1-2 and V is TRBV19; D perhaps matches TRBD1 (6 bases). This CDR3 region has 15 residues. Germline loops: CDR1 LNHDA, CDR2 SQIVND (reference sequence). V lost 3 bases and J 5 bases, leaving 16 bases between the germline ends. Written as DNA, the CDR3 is TGTGCCAGTAGTATGCAGAGTCGGACAGCTTATGGCTACACCTTC. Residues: CASSMQSRTAYGYTF.

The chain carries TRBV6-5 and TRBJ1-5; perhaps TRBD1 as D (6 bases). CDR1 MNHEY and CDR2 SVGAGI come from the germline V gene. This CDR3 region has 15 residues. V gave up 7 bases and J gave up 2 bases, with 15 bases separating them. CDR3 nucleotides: TGTGCCAGCAAGGAACAGGGATGGGGCAATCAGCCCCAGCATTTT. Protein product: CASKEQGWGNQPQHF.

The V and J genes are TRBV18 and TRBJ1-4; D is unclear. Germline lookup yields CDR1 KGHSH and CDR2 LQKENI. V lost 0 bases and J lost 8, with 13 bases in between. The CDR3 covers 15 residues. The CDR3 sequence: CASSPPVSMEEKLFF. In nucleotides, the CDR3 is TGTGCCAGCTCACCACCGGTCAGTATGGAGGAAAAACTGTTTTTT.

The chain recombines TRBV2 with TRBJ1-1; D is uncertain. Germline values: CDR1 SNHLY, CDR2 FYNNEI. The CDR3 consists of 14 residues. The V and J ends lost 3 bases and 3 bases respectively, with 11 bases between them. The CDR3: CASSEEGGHTEAFF. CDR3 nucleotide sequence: TGTGCCAGCAGTGAGGAGGGAGGACACACTGAAGCTTTCTTT.

CDR3 loop: CASTIAGSSYEQYV. DNA for the CDR3: TGTGCCAGCACCATAGCGGGCAGCTCCTACGAGCAGTACGTC. The chain combines TRBV11-2 with TRBJ2-7; TRBD2 aligns across 7 bases. The CDR3 extends over 14 amino acids. V lost 7 bases and J lost 0; bases outside the gene matches: 6. Germline loops: CDR1 SGHAT, CDR2 FQNNGV.

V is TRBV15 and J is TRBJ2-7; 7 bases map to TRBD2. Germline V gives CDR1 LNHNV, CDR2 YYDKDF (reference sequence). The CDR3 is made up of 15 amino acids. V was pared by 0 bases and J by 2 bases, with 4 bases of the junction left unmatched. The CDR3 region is CATSREWRGTYEQYF. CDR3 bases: TGTGCCACCAGCAGAGAATGGCGGGGGACCTACGAGCAGTACTTC.

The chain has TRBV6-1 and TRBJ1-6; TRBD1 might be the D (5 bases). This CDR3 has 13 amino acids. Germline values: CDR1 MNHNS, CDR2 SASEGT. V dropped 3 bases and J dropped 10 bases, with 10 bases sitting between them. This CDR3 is CASSDLRGSPLHF. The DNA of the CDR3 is TGTGCCAGCAGTGATCTAAGGGGCTCACCCCTCCACTTT.

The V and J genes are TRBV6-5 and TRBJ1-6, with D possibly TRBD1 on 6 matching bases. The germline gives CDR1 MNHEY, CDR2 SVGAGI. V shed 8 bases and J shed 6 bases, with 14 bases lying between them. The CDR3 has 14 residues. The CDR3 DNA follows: TGTGCCAGCTCCGCCCGGGACACTAATTCACCCCTCCACTTT. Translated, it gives CASSARDTNSPLHF.

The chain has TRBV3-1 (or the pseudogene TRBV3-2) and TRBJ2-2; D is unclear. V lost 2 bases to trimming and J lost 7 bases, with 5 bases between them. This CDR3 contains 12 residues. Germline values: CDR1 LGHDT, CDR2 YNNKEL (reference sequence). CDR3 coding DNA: TGTGCCAGCAGCCAATCTAGCGGGGAGCTGTTTTTT. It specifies CASSQSSGELFF.

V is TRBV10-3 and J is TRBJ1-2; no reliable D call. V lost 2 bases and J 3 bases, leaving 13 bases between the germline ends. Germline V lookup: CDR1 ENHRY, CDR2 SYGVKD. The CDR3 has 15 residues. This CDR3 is CAISEGGGSYYGYTF. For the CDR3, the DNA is TGTGCCATCAGTGAGGGAGGCGGCAGCTACTATGGCTACACCTTC.

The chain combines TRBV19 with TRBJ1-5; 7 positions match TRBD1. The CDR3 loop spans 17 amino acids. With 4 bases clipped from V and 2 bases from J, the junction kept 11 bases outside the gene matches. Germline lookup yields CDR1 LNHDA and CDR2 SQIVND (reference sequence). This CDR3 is CASSTPPGTDRNQPQHF. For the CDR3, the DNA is TGTGCCAGTAGTACCCCCCCCGGGACAGACCGCAATCAGCCCCAGCATTTT.

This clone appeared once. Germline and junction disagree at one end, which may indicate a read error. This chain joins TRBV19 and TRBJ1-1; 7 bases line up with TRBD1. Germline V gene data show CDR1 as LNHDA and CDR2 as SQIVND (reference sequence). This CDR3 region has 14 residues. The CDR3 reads CASSKDRVNTEAFF. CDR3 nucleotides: TGTGCCAGCAGTAAAGACAGGGTAAACACTGAAGCTTTCTTT.

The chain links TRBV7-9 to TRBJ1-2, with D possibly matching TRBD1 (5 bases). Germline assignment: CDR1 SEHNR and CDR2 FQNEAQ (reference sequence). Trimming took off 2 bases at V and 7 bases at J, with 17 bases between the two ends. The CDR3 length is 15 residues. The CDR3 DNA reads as TGTGCCAGCAGCTTACACGGCGGGGGATCTGCTGGCTACACCTTC. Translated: CASSLHGGGSAGYTF.

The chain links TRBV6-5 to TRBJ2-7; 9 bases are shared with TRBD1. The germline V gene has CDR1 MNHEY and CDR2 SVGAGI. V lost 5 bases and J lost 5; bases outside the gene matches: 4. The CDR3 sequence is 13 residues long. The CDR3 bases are TGTGCCAGCAGTCGGGGACAGGGACACGAGCAGTACGTC. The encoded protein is CASSRGQGHEQYV.

The CDR3 protein is CASSTRGSDTQYF. The CDR3 coding sequence is TGCGCCAGCAGCACCCGGGGTTCAGATACGCAGTATTTT. The rearrangement joins TRBV5-1 to TRBJ2-3; D perhaps matches TRBD2 (5 bases). CDR1 SGHRS and CDR2 YFSETQ come from the germline V gene. The CDR3 runs 13 residues. Trimming took 4 bases from V and 4 from J, leaving 10 bases between them.

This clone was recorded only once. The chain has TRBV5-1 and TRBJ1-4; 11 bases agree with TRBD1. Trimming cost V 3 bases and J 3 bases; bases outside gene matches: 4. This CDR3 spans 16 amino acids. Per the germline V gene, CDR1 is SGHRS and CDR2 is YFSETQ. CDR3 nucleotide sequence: TGCGCCAGCAGCTGGACAGGGGGCACGGCTAATGAAAAACTGTTTTTT. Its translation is CASSWTGGTANEKLFF.

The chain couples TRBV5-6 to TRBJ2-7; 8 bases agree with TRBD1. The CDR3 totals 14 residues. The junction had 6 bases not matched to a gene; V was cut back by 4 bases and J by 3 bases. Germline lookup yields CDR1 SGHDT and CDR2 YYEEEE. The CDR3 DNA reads TGTGCCAGCAGCCTACAGGGGGTTCTCTACGAGCAGTACTTC. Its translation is CASSLQGVLYEQYF.

The chain's CDR3 is CASSQRAGTGGDAFF. CDR3 in DNA: TGTGCCAGCAGCCAGAGGGCCGGGACAGGGGGCGACGCTTTCTTT. The chain uses TRBV5-4 and TRBJ1-1, with 12 bases aligning to TRBD1. CDR3 length: 15 amino acids. Germline-derived CDR1 and CDR2 are SGHNT and YYREEE (reference sequence). V was pared by 4 bases and J by 11 bases, with 12 bases of the junction left unmatched.

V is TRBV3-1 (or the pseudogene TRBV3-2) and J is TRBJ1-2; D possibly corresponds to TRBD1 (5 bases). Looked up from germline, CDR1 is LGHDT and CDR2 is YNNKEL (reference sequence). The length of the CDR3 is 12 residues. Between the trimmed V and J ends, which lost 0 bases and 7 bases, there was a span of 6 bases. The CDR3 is CASSQEGLGYTF. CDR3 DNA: TGTGCCAGCAGCCAAGAGGGGCTTGGCTACACCTTC.

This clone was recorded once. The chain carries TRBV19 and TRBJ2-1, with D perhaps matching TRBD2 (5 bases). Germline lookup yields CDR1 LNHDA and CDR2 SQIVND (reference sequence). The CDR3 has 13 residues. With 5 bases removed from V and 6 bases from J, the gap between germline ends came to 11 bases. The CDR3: CASSLGLGNEQFF. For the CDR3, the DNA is TGTGCCAGTAGTCTTGGACTGGGCAATGAGCAGTTCTTC.

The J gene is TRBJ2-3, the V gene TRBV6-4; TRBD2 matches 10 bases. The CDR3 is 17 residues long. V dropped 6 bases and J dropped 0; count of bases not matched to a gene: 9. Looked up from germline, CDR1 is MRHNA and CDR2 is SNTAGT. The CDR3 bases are TGTGCCAGCAGCGAGACTAGCGGGCCATCTAGCACAGATACGCAGTATTTT. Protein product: CASSETSGPSSTDTQYF.

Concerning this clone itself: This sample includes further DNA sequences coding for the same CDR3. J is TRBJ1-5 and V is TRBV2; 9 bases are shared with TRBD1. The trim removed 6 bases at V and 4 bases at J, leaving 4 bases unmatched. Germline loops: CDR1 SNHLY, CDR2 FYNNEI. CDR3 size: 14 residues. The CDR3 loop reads CASSGQGRNQPQHF. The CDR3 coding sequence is TGTGCCAGCAGCGGACAGGGGCGGAATCAGCCCCAGCATTTT.

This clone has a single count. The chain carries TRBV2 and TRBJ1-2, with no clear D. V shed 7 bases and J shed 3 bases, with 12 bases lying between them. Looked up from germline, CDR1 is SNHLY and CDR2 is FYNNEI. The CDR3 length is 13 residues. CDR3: CASKPQEYYGYTF. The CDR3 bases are TGTGCCAGCAAGCCTCAAGAGTACTATGGCTACACCTTC.

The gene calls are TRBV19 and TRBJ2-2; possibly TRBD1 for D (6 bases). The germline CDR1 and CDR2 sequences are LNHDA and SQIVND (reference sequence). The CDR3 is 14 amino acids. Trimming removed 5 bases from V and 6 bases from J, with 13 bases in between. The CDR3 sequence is CASSPRTVAGELFF. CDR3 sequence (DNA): TGTGCCAGTAGTCCCCGGACAGTCGCCGGGGAGCTGTTTTTT. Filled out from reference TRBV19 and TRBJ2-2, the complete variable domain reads DGGITQSPKYLFRKEGQNVTLSCEQNLNHDAMYWYRQDPGQGLRLIYYSQIVNDFQKGDIAEGYSVSREKKESFPLTVTSAQKNPTAFYLCASSPRTVAGELFFGEGSRLTVL.

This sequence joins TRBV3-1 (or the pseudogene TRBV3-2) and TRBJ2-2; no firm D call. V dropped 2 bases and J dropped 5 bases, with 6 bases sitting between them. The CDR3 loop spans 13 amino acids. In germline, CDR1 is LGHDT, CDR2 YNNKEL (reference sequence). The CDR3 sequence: CASSQSTTGELFF. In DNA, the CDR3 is TGTGCCAGCAGCCAATCAACTACCGGGGAGCTGTTTTTT.

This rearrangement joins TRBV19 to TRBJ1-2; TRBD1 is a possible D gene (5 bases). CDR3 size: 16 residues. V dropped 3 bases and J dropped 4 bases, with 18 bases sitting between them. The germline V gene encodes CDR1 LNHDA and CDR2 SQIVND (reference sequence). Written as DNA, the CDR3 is TGTGCCAGTAGTATTTCGACAGACAACGTGGGCTATGGCTACACCTTC. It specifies CASSISTDNVGYGYTF.

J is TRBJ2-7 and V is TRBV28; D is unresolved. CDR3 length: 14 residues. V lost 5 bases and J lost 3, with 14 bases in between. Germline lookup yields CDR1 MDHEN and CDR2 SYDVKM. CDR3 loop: CASSNALWHYEQYV. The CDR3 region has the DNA TGTGCCAGCAGTAACGCACTATGGCACTACGAGCAGTACGTC.

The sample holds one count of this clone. The CDR3 region has the DNA TGTGCCAGTAGTCGACAGGGAGACATGGAGACCCAGTACTTC. Translating it yields CASSRQGDMETQYF. This chain links TRBV19 with TRBJ2-5, with TRBD1 matching 7 bases. There are 14 residues in the CDR3. The germline V gene encodes CDR1 LNHDA and CDR2 SQIVND (reference sequence). The trim removed 5 bases at V and 5 bases at J, leaving 8 bases unmatched.

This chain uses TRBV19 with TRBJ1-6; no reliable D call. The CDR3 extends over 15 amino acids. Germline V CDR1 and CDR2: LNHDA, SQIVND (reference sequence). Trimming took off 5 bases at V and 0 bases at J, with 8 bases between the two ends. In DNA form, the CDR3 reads TGTGCCAGTAGTTCGAGGAGCTCCTATAATTCACCCCTCCACTTT. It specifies CASSSRSSYNSPLHF.

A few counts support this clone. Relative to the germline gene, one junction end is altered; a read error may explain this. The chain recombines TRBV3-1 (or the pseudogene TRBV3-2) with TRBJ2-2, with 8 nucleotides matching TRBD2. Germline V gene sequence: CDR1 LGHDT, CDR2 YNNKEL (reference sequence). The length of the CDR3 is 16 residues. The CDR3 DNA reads TGTGCCAGCAGACAAGGACTAGCCTATAACACCGGGGAGCTGTTTTTT. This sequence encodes CASRQGLAYNTGELFF.